Listed here are 5 T cell receptor beta chains from one sample, sequenced in a study of CD8+ T cells in alopecia areata (dated by TCRdb to the late 2010s). The library was built by means of the immunoSEQ multiplex PCR assay. To provide template for TCR sequencing, every sample had RNA extracted and reverse transcribed into cDNA. Here the immuneACCESS table is served through TCRdb, limited to in-frame sequences with V and J called. Missing clones are a known gap in these copies; in checked studies unresolved V genes cover under half, and the rest lacks a known reason. Present in this sample are some 220,000 clones, less than 75% of which were seen just once. In total, the top ten clones hold 1.6% of the sample. Read against the paper, the sample's time point label means: 4 weeks on oral tofacitinib. The treatment or condition label for this specimen denotes: oral pan-JAK inhibitor, 5-10 mg twice daily.

This sample comprised CD4+ T cells sorted from blood, obtained at week 4, from a patient treated with tofacitinib. These receptors all come from a human donor with alopecia areata.

The chain uses TRBV5-1 and TRBJ1-2, with 11 bases matching TRBD1. In germline, CDR1 is SGHRS, CDR2 YFSETQ. This CDR3 has 16 residues. The V segment lost 3 bases and the J segment 4 bases; nucleotides outside the gene matches: 8. DNA of the CDR3: TGCGCCAGCAGCTCGGCCCCCGGGACAGGGGGCTATGGCTACACCTTC. This encodes CASSSAPGTGGYGYTF.

The chain has TRBV6-5 and TRBJ1-1; D not resolved. Germline CDR1 reads MNHEY; CDR2 reads SVGAGI. The CDR3 has 12 amino acids. The V gene lost 5 bases and the J gene lost 2 bases, with 6 bases spanning the gap. CDR3 amino acids: CASSPGNTEAFF. The CDR3 coding sequence is TGTGCCAGCAGTCCCGGAAACACTGAAGCTTTCTTT.

The V call is TRBV2, the J call TRBJ1-1, with D uncertain. Trimming took off 4 bases at V and 0 bases at J, with 9 bases between the two ends. Germline CDR1 is SNHLY and CDR2 is FYNNEI. The CDR3 runs to 14 residues. This chain's CDR3 is CASSGEGMNTEAFF. The DNA for the CDR3 is TGTGCCAGCAGTGGAGAGGGAATGAACACTGAAGCTTTCTTT.

The gene calls are TRBV18 and TRBJ2-3; 11 nucleotides agree with TRBD1. Trimming removed 4 bases from V and 3 bases from J; junction bases left unmatched: 0. Germline CDR1 is KGHSH and CDR2 is LQKENI. The CDR3 is 14 residues long. CDR3 region: CASSRDRGTDTQYF. CDR3 bases: TGTGCCAGCTCACGGGACAGGGGGACAGATACGCAGTATTTT.

The chain uses TRBV10-3 and TRBJ2-1, with 10 bases matching TRBD1. The CDR3 extends over 15 amino acids. CDR1 is ENHRY and CDR2 is SYGVKD in the germline V gene. Trimming cost V 10 bases and J 5 bases; bases outside gene matches: 11. CDR3 sequence: CATSSGQGTDNEQFF. In nucleotides, the CDR3 is TGTGCCACCTCTTCGGGACAGGGGACCGACAATGAGCAGTTCTTC.